One and the same sample provided the 24 T cell receptor beta chains below, sequenced in a study of T cell repertoires in cytomegalovirus infection. TCRdb re-called the reads with MiXCR, one entry per CDR3 protein. Of under 600,000 distinct CDR3 sequences in the sample, approximately 15% were seen once. The sequenced sample consisted of CD8+ T cells from PBMCs. These TCRs come from a human donor in good health (CMV status not recorded). Some clones in this sample may be carry-over from other donors' samples.

This clonotype showed up just a few times. This chain uses TRBV19 with TRBJ2-5; unclear D gene. The V end lost 1 base, the J end lost 2 bases, and 8 bases lay between the germline ends. Germline V gives CDR1 LNHDA, CDR2 SQIVND (reference sequence). There are 14 residues in the CDR3. For the CDR3, the DNA is TGTGCCAGTAGTATAGCCAACCAACAAGAGACCCAGTACTTC. Residues: CASSIANQQETQYF.

With regard to this clonotype: This could be a read error, since a much larger clone is one nucleotide away. Because it lacks the conserved phenylalanine or tryptophan at the end, this CDR3 is likely a read error. V and J are TRBV10-3 and TRBJ2-7, with 9 nucleotides matching TRBD1. The germline V gene has CDR1 ENHRY and CDR2 SYGVKD. CDR3 size: 14 residues. The V and J ends lost 8 bases and 0 bases, in that order; junction bases with no gene match: 5. The CDR3 DNA reads TGTGCCATCTGGGACAGGGAGAACTCCTACGAGCAGTACTTA. Translated, it gives CAIWDRENSYEQYL.

This clonotype was observed many times. The chain uses TRBV6-2 or TRBV6-3 and TRBJ1-2, with D perhaps matching TRBD1 (5 bases). CDR3 length: 13 residues. CDR1 is MNHEY and CDR2 is SVGEGT in the germline V gene. V shed 5 bases and J shed 8 bases, with 15 bases lying between them. The CDR3: CASSPTGVRGYTF. Written as DNA, the CDR3 is TGTGCCAGCAGTCCCACGGGGGTCCGGGGCTACACCTTC.

This clonotype was detected a few times. This rearrangement joins TRBV4-1 to TRBJ2-7; the D gene is possibly TRBD1 (6 bases). Germline-derived CDR1 and CDR2 are MGHRA and YSYEKL. The V end was cut by 0 bases, the J end by 2 bases, with 11 bases between. This CDR3 is built from 15 residues. For the CDR3, the DNA is TGCGCCAGCAGCCAAGATCACGGACAGACCTACGAGCAGTACTTC. Protein sequence: CASSQDHGQTYEQYF.

The table lists this clonotype with many counts. The chain couples TRBV7-9 to TRBJ2-5, with TRBD2 matching over 9 bases. Per germline, CDR1 SEHNR and CDR2 FQNEAQ (reference sequence). V dropped 4 bases and J dropped 0; count of bases not matched to a gene: 3. CDR3 length equals 15 residues. In DNA, the CDR3 is TGTGCCAGCAGCTCGACTAGCGGTTACCAAGAGACCCAGTACTTC. Amino acid sequence: CASSSTSGYQETQYF.

The chain couples TRBV19 to TRBJ2-3, with D unresolved. The V end was cut by 1 base, the J end by 0 bases, with 8 bases between. CDR3 length equals 15 residues. CDR1 LNHDA and CDR2 SQIVND come from the germline V gene (reference sequence). The CDR3 nucleotides are TGTGCCAGTAGTATAGTACCCGCTAGCACAGATACGCAGTATTTT. Its protein product is CASSIVPASTDTQYF.

The table lists this clonotype with many counts. The rearrangement uses TRBV24-1 and TRBJ2-3; no firm D call. In germline, CDR1 is KGHDR, CDR2 SFDVKD. The CDR3 extends over 14 amino acids. Trimming pared 3 bases from V and 4 bases from J, leaving 10 bases between. DNA for the CDR3: TGTGCCACCAGTGATCTTGGACCTCCAGATACGCAGTATTTT. Its translation is CATSDLGPPDTQYF.

This clonotype was counted a few times. The genes are TRBV24-1 and TRBJ2-2, with 8 bases that match TRBD1. The CDR3 is 14 residues long. Germline CDR1 reads KGHDR; CDR2 reads SFDVKD. V trimming: 7 bases; J trimming: 6 bases; junction bases outside the gene matches: 6. The CDR3 protein is CATRGTGSAGELFF. DNA for the CDR3: TGTGCCACCAGGGGGACAGGATCGGCCGGGGAGCTGTTTTTT.

This clonotype was counted at least ten times. V and J are TRBV7-9 and TRBJ2-3, with D perhaps matching TRBD1 (6 bases). The V gene lost 8 bases and the J gene lost 3 bases, with 12 bases spanning the gap. The CDR3 consists of 13 residues. Germline assignment: CDR1 SEHNR and CDR2 FQNEAQ (reference sequence). CDR3 DNA: TGTGCCAGCCAGGGGCAGGGTACAGATACGCAGTATTTT. Its protein is CASQGQGTDTQYF.

This clonotype was observed at least ten times. J is TRBJ2-1 and V is TRBV12-5, with 14 bases fitting TRBD2. This CDR3 is built from 19 residues. The V gene's germline CDR1 is LGHNT and CDR2 FRNRAP. The V segment lost 4 bases and the J segment 1 base; nucleotides outside the gene matches: 9. In DNA form, the CDR3 reads TGTGCTAGTGGTTGGGTAGGACTAGCGGGGGGCAAATCCTACAATGAGCAGTTCTTC. Amino acids: CASGWVGLAGGKSYNEQFF.

J is TRBJ2-3 and V is TRBV27; D remains ambiguous. V was cut by 5 bases and J by 6 bases, with 15 bases left in between. The CDR3 is made up of 14 amino acids. Germline lookup yields CDR1 MNHEY and CDR2 SMNVEV (reference sequence). CDR3 sequence: CASSLQPVRDTQYF. CDR3 in DNA: TGTGCCAGCAGTCTCCAACCGGTTCGCGATACGCAGTATTTT.

The V call is TRBV27, the J call TRBJ1-5; unclear D gene. This CDR3 region has 12 residues. CDR1 and CDR2 (germline): MNHEY, SMNVEV (reference sequence). V was cut by 8 bases and J by 4 bases, with 9 bases left in between. The CDR3 region has the DNA TGTGCCAGCTCGGATTGGAATCAGCCCCAGCATTTT. Its translation: CASSDWNQPQHF.

This clonotype was observed at least ten times. The chain combines TRBV19 with TRBJ2-2; D gene ambiguous. The CDR3 is made up of 17 amino acids. V was pared by 5 bases and J by 0 bases, with 16 bases between. Looked up from germline, CDR1 is LNHDA and CDR2 is SQIVND (reference sequence). CDR3 in amino acids: CASSASRILPNTGELFF. The CDR3 DNA follows: TGTGCCAGTAGTGCCTCGAGGATACTCCCGAACACCGGGGAGCTGTTTTTT.

This clonotype showed up many times. The chain combines TRBV7-3 with TRBJ2-7; 8 bases are shared with TRBD2. Germline V gene sequence: CDR1 SGHTA, CDR2 FQGTGA. CDR3 length: 15 amino acids. V lost 5 bases to trimming and J lost 0 bases; unmatched junction nucleotides: 6. CDR3 sequence reads: CASSTSGGSSYEQYF. The CDR3 region has the DNA TGTGCCAGCAGCACTAGCGGAGGCAGCTCCTACGAGCAGTACTTC. The full variable domain, in which reference TRBV7-3 and TRBJ2-7 provide the parts outside the CDR3, is GAGVSQTPSNKVTEKGKYVELRCDPISGHTALYWYRQSLGQGPEFLIYFQGTGAADDSGLPNDRFFAVRPEGSVSTLKIQRTERGDSAVYLCASSTSGGSSYEQYFGPGTRLTVT.

This clonotype was found many times. This chain joins TRBV7-8 and TRBJ1-5, with D uncertain. Germline V gene lookup returns CDR1 SGHVS and CDR2 FQNEAQ. V was clipped by 1 base and J by 2 bases, with 9 bases between them. The CDR3 contains 15 residues. CDR3 in amino acids: CASSLGNPGNQPQHF. The CDR3 DNA sequence: TGTGCCAGCAGCTTAGGAAATCCAGGCAATCAGCCCCAGCATTTT.

The V call is TRBV3-1, the J call TRBJ1-6; no reliable D call. The germline V gene encodes CDR1 LGHDT and CDR2 YNNKEL (reference sequence). This CDR3 has 12 amino acids. The V and J ends lost 2 bases and 9 bases respectively, with 5 bases between them. The CDR3 DNA reads TGTGCCAGCAGCCAACGGGTTTCACCCCTCCACTTT. Translated: CASSQRVSPLHF.

This chain connects TRBV9 to TRBJ1-2; D not certain. Germline values: CDR1 SGDLS, CDR2 YYNGEE. This CDR3 has 12 amino acids. Trimming stripped 2 bases from V and 5 bases from J, with 7 bases between. In nucleotides, the CDR3 is TGTGCCAGCAGCGTCGTAAATTATGGCTACACCTTC. Residues: CASSVVNYGYTF.

This chain connects TRBV7-6 to TRBJ1-1, with 10 nucleotides matching TRBD1. The ends lost 7 bases at V and 4 bases at J; junction bases unmatched: 12. The germline gives CDR1 SGHVS, CDR2 FNYEAQ. The CDR3 contains 16 residues. This CDR3 reads CASIPGGTGESTEAFF. The CDR3, as DNA: TGTGCCAGCATCCCCGGGGGGACAGGGGAGTCCACTGAAGCTTTCTTT. The whole variable domain, remainder taken from reference TRBV7-6 and TRBJ1-1, is GAGVSQSPRYKVTKRGQDVALRCDPISGHVSLYWYRQALGQGPEFLTYFNYEAQQDKSGLPNDRFSAERPEGSISTLTIQRTEQRDSAMYRCASIPGGTGESTEAFFGQGTRLTVV.

This clonotype has at least ten counts. This chain joins TRBV11-2 and TRBJ2-1; D might be TRBD2 (5 bases). The germline gives CDR1 SGHAT, CDR2 FQNNGV. V gave up 1 base and J gave up 0 bases, with 22 bases separating them. CDR3 length: 20 residues. CDR3 sequence (DNA): TGTGCCAGCAGCTTAGCTCCCCCTCCACTAGACATATCCTCCTACAATGAGCAGTTCTTC. This translates into CASSLAPPPLDISSYNEQFF.

Only a few counts were recorded for this clonotype. The chain is built from TRBV12-3 or TRBV12-4 and TRBJ2-1, with 7 bases matching TRBD1. This CDR3 region has 13 residues. With V trimmed by 8 bases and J by 1 base, 2 bases remained unmatched. CDR3 bases: TGTGCCAGCCAGGGACAGTCCTACAATGAGCAGTTCTTC. This translates into CASQGQSYNEQFF.

A few counts support this clonotype. The V gene is TRBV10-3, the J gene TRBJ2-3; D unclear. Per the germline V gene, CDR1 is ENHRY and CDR2 is SYGVKD. The CDR3 runs to 16 residues. Trimming cost V 0 bases and J 2 bases, with 12 bases left between them. The CDR3, as DNA: TGTGCCATCAGTGAGTCGAGAGGACCCCTCACAGATACGCAGTATTTT. This translates into CAISESRGPLTDTQYF.

This clonotype was detected many times. The chain joins TRBV6-1 to TRBJ2-6; 7 bases are a match to TRBD1. The V and J ends lost 11 bases and 0 bases, in that order; junction bases with no gene match: 13. Germline lookup yields CDR1 MNHNS and CDR2 SASEGT. The CDR3 covers 17 residues. CDR3 amino acids: CASELTGYRSGANVLTF. The CDR3 coding sequence is TGTGCCTCAGAATTGACAGGGTACCGCTCTGGGGCCAACGTCCTGACTTTC.

About this clonotype: This may arise from a read error, as a much more abundant clone is one base away. This chain uses TRBV7-9 with TRBJ2-6; D gene ambiguous. This CDR3 has 12 amino acids. Germline values: CDR1 SEHNR, CDR2 FQNEAQ (reference sequence). CDR3 protein: CEYRSGANVLTF. The CDR3 DNA reads TGTGAATACCGGTCTGGGGCCAACGTCCTGACTTTC.

This clonotype appeared many times. This chain uses TRBV11-1 with TRBJ2-1; TRBD1 is a possible D gene (5 bases). Germline values: CDR1 SGHAT, CDR2 FQDESV (reference sequence). This CDR3 is 15 amino acids long. Trimming shortened V by 5 bases and J by 8 bases, and 19 bases separated the two germline ends. CDR3 amino acids: CASSPPRGYSDEQFF. CDR3 DNA: TGTGCCAGCAGCCCCCCTAGGGGCTATTCGGATGAGCAGTTCTTC.